Listed below are T cell receptor beta chains from one sample, sequenced in a study of blood T cell repertoires in COVID-19. Here immunoSEQ multiplex PCR was the method, and the copy in TCRdb shows in-frame clones only, minus some. The repertoire includes about 83,000 clones, around 84% of them detected once, and about 7.8% sits in the top ten. Sequencing used peripheral blood. The receptors come from a man at least 80 years old with active or convalescent COVID-19. The CDR3 runs from the conserved cysteine through the conserved F or W. The D gene is left open where the match is weak. Rows may omit the clone size; those that give it use once, few, many or a size class.

D,V,size,J,DNA,CDR3
-,TRBV7-2,few,TRBJ1-5,TGTGCCAGCAGCCTGCGAGGGGTAGCGGCAAATCAGCCCCAGCATTTT,CASSLRGVAANQPQHF
TRBD1,TRBV7-2,-,TRBJ1-3,TGTGCCAGCAGCTCGAGACGGGACAGTGGAAACACCATATATTTT,CASSSRRDSGNTIYF
TRBD1,TRBV19,once,TRBJ1-4,TGTGCCAGTAGCACCCCACCCGACAGGGGGTATGAAAAACTGTTTTTT,CASSTPPDRGYEKLFF
-,TRBV3-1/TRBV3-2,-,TRBJ1-2,TGTGCCAGCAGCCAAGATAGGGGAAGCTATGGCTACACCTTC,CASSQDRGSYGYTF
TRBD1,TRBV6-5,-,TRBJ2-2,TGTGCCAGCAAGACAGGGGGGAACACCGGGGAGCTGTTTTTT,CASKTGGNTGELFF
TRBD1,TRBV7-2,-,TRBJ1-2,TGTGCCAGCAGCTTAGAATCGGACAGGGGGGGTGGCTACACCTTC,CASSLESDRGGGYTF
-,TRBV3-1/TRBV3-2,-,TRBJ1-2,TGTGCCAGCAGCCAAGTTAGGGGGGGCTATGGCTACACCTTC,CASSQVRGGYGYTF
-,TRBV24-1,-,TRBJ2-3,TGTGCCACCAGTGACCTCCCGACAGATACGCAGTATTTT,CATSDLPTDTQYF
TRBD1,TRBV5-1,-,TRBJ2-3,TGCGCCAGCAGTAGGACAGGGGAGAGCACAGATACGCAGTATTTT,CASSRTGESTDTQYF
-,TRBV14,few,TRBJ2-5,TGTGCCAGCAGCCGAATCAGGGGCCCACTCCAAGAGACCCAGTACTTC,CASSRIRGPLQETQYF
-,TRBV27,-,TRBJ1-4,TGTGCCAGCAGTCCCCGGGGGGCCACTAATGAAAAACTGTTTTTT,CASSPRGATNEKLFF
-,TRBV18,once,TRBJ1-1,TGTGCCAGCTCACCTCCAGGGTCCCGAGTGAACACTGAAGCTTTCTTT,CASSPPGSRVNTEAFF